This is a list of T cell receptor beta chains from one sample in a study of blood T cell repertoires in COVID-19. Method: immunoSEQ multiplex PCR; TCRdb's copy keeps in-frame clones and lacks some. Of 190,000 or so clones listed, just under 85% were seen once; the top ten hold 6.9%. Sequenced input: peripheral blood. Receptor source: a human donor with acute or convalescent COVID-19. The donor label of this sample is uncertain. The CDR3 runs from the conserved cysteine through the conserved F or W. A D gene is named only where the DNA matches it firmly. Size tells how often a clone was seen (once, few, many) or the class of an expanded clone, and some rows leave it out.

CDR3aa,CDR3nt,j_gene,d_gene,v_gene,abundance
CASSQSSRGPQRGNTIYF,TGCGCCAGCAGTCAATCGTCCAGGGGCCCCCAGCGCGGAAACACCATATATTTT,TRBJ1-3,-,TRBV23-1,-
CASSLVGRRSEAFF,TGTGCCAGCAGCTTAGTTGGGAGAAGAAGTGAAGCTTTCTTT,TRBJ1-1,-,TRBV7-2,-
CASSSTSSGLQGHGNTIYF,TGTGCCAGCAGCTCAACCAGCTCGGGCCTACAGGGTCATGGAAACACCATATATTTT,TRBJ1-3,-,TRBV3-1/TRBV3-2,-
CASSTTRTSSEQYF,TGTGCCAGCAGCACTACCCGGACTAGCTCCGAGCAGTACTTC,TRBJ2-7,TRBD2,TRBV7-2,once
CASSLGGLGGVVGGYTF,TGTGCCAGCAGTCTAGGGGGCCTTGGGGGCGTAGTTGGAGGCTACACCTTC,TRBJ1-2,TRBD1,TRBV7-2,-
CASSYAGYEQYF,TGTGCCAGCAGTTATGCGGGATACGAGCAGTACTTC,TRBJ2-7,-,TRBV6-6,few
CASSLGDRRGTEAFF,TGCGCCAGCAGCTTGGGGGACAGGCGGGGGACTGAAGCTTTCTTT,TRBJ1-1,TRBD1,TRBV5-1,-
CASSLSIAGGFDGYTF,TGTGCCAGCAGTTTATCGATAGCAGGGGGTTTCGACGGCTACACCTTC,TRBJ1-2,TRBD1,TRBV27,-
CASSPLAGVLGDEQFF,TGTGCCAGCAGCCCCCTAGCGGGAGTCCTTGGGGATGAGCAGTTCTTC,TRBJ2-1,TRBD2,TRBV3-1/TRBV3-2,-
CASSQDAGKNEKLFF,TGCGCCAGCAGCCAAGATGCGGGGAAGAATGAAAAACTGTTTTTT,TRBJ1-4,-,TRBV4-3,-
CASSPGQAIYEQYF,TGTGCCAGCAGCCCTGGACAGGCCATCTACGAGCAGTACTTC,TRBJ2-7,TRBD1,TRBV5-6,-
CASRGWDRGPNQPQHF,TGTGCCAGTAGAGGGTGGGACAGGGGGCCCAATCAGCCCCAGCATTTT,TRBJ1-5,TRBD1,TRBV19,-
CASSLADRDAGELFF,TGTGCCAGCAGTTTAGCGGACAGGGATGCCGGGGAGCTGTTTTTT,TRBJ2-2,TRBD1,TRBV27,-
CASSTGSYNEQFF,TGTGCCAGCAGCACAGGGAGTTACAATGAGCAGTTCTTC,TRBJ2-1,-,TRBV7-2,once
CASSYGRANPIYEQYF,TGTGCCAGCAGTTATGGGCGGGCCAACCCTATATACGAGCAGTACTTC,TRBJ2-7,-,TRBV27,-
CASSQVGGIRETQYF,TGCGCCAGCAGCCAAGTGGGAGGGATCCGGGAGACCCAGTACTTC,TRBJ2-5,TRBD2,TRBV4-1,-
CASSSGTRADTQYF,TGTGCCAGCAGCTCCGGGACTAGAGCAGATACGCAGTATTTT,TRBJ2-3,TRBD2,TRBV7-2,-
CASSLWTSGASDTQYF,TGTGCCAGCAGTCTGTGGACTAGCGGGGCGTCAGATACGCAGTATTTT,TRBJ2-3,TRBD2,TRBV27,-
CASSPKGGTDEAFF,TGTGCCAGCAGCCCAAAAGGGGGGACAGATGAAGCTTTCTTT,TRBJ1-1,TRBD1,TRBV7-8,-
CASRGTTSRSDTQYF,TGTGCCAGCAGAGGGACTACCTCTAGATCAGATACGCAGTATTTT,TRBJ2-3,TRBD2,TRBV2,-
CASSFGGIPTTNEKLFF,TGTGCCAGCAGCTTTGGGGGGATCCCCACAACTAATGAAAAACTGTTTTTT,TRBJ1-4,-,TRBV5-8,-
CASSPGGRNTDTQYF,TGTGCCAGCAGTCCCGGCGGGAGGAATACAGATACGCAGTATTTT,TRBJ2-3,TRBD2,TRBV6-2/TRBV6-3,-
CASSQRGQSYNEQFF,TGTGCCAGCAGCCAAAGGGGGCAGTCCTACAATGAGCAGTTCTTC,TRBJ2-1,TRBD1,TRBV7-3,few
CASSNTGGGIESYTF,TGTGCCAGCAGCAACACCGGGGGGGGAATTGAGAGCTACACCTTC,TRBJ1-2,-,TRBV27,-
CASSRSGQRNEKLFF,TGCGCCAGCAGCCGCTCGGGACAGCGAAATGAAAAACTGTTTTTT,TRBJ1-4,TRBD1,TRBV4-3,-
CASSLLAAAFF,TGTGCCAGCAGCCTCCTTGCGGCAGCTTTCTTT,TRBJ1-1,-,TRBV5-8,-
CAWSDRVGGNEKLFF,TGTGCCTGGAGTGACAGGGTCGGAGGTAATGAAAAACTGTTTTTT,TRBJ1-4,-,TRBV30,few
CASSLVRGWVGNQPQHF,TGTGCCAGCAGCTTGGTCAGGGGGTGGGTTGGCAATCAGCCCCAGCATTTT,TRBJ1-5,TRBD1,TRBV5-4,few